The clone carrying this T cell receptor (beta chain) was recorded a few times. This sample was taken from a study of blood T cells in healthy people across ages. Together with a sample-barcoded 5' primer, a J-beta primer mix was included in a second PCR lasting about 7 to 12 cycles. Per sample, CDR3-containing paired-end reads numbered at least 2.5 million. One entry per CDR3 protein results from TCRdb running MiXCR on the 5' RACE reads. The sample lists around 650,000 distinct CDR3 sequences; 40% to 45% were seen once. The receptor comes from a man at least 80 years old in good health. What was sequenced was blood.

The chain's CDR3 is CSARDQGQVSYEQYF. The CDR3 DNA reads TGCAGTGCTAGAGATCAGGGACAGGTGTCCTACGAGCAGTACTTC. The V call is TRBV20-1, the J call TRBJ2-7, with 8 bases lining up with TRBD1. The ends lost 0 bases at V and 1 base at J; junction bases unmatched: 5. Germline V gives CDR1 DFQATT, CDR2 SNEGSKA (reference sequence). This CDR3 region has 15 residues.